What follows describes a single T cell receptor beta chain. Germline V CDR1 and CDR2: SNHLY, FYNNEI. This CDR3 is 13 amino acids long. Unmatched junction bases numbered 6, after V lost 10 bases and J lost 2 bases. These data originate in a study of blood T cell repertoires in COVID-19. Clones were sequenced by immunoSEQ multiplex PCR, and TCRdb holds only the in-frame ones, with some missing. This table holds 300,000 to 350,000 clones, approximately 91% found once. The chain employs TRBV2 and TRBJ2-7, with 9 bases identical to TRBD1. Sequencing was carried out using PBMCs or T cells enriched from blood (not recorded which). The receptor was derived from a woman between 25 and 40 years old who had been exposed to COVID-19. The CDR3 DNA reads as TGTGCCACCACCGGACAGGGGACCTACGAGCAGTACTTC. Protein product: CATTGQGTYEQYF.